This is a list of T cell receptor beta chains from one sample in a study of blood T cell repertoires in COVID-19. The protocol was immunoSEQ multiplex PCR, while the TCRdb copy is restricted to in-frame clones and leaves out a portion. The sample lists 370,000 or so clones, roughly 86% occurring once. The sample consisted of peripheral blood. The receptors come from a human donor with acute or convalescent COVID-19. The donor label of this sample is uncertain. The CDR3 runs from the conserved cysteine through the conserved F or W. D genes are given only for firm matches. The size of a clone is reported for some rows only, either as once, few or many, or as a class for expanded clones.

clone size,V gene,D gene,J gene,CDR3 protein,CDR3 DNA
-,TRBV6-5,TRBD2,TRBJ2-1,CASSSSGYSYNEQFF,TGTGCCAGCAGTTCTAGCGGATATTCCTACAATGAGCAGTTCTTC
-,TRBV2,-,TRBJ1-2,CASSESANYGYTF,TGTGCCAGCAGTGAATCAGCTAACTATGGCTACACCTTC
-,TRBV3-1/TRBV3-2,-,TRBJ1-1,CASSQVNTEAFF,TGTGCCAGCAGCCAAGTAAACACTGAAGCTTTCTTT
few,TRBV4-1,-,TRBJ2-5,CASSQGPAAGSETQYF,TGCGCCAGCAGCCAAGGACCCGCCGCAGGATCAGAGACCCAGTACTTC
once,TRBV27,-,TRBJ1-2,CASRNTGRYNYGYTF,TGTGCCAGCAGAAATACAGGCCGATATAACTATGGCTACACCTTC
-,TRBV12-3/TRBV12-4,-,TRBJ1-1,CASSWTWETEAFF,TGTGCCAGCAGTTGGACGTGGGAGACTGAAGCTTTCTTT
-,TRBV11-3,TRBD2,TRBJ2-5,CASSFRSGGARETQYF,TGTGCCAGCAGCTTTAGGAGCGGGGGGGCCCGTGAGACCCAGTACTTC
-,TRBV7-2,-,TRBJ2-3,CASSPLAADTQYF,TGTGCCAGCAGCCCACTAGCCGCAGATACGCAGTATTTT
-,TRBV4-1,TRBD2,TRBJ2-7,CASSQEPALAGNYEQYF,TGCGCCAGCAGCCAAGAACCCGCACTAGCGGGAAACTACGAGCAGTACTTC
-,TRBV5-1,-,TRBJ1-1,CASSPREGKNTEAFF,TGCGCCAGCAGCCCCCGGGAGGGGAAGAACACTGAAGCTTTCTTT
-,TRBV7-4,-,TRBJ2-7,CASSDGACRTLRHYEQYF,TGTGCCAGCAGCGATGGGGCCTGTAGGACCCTAAGACATTACGAGCAGTACTTC
-,TRBV6-5,-,TRBJ2-1,CASSYLRTDNEQFF,TGTGCCAGCAGTTACCTGCGGACAGACAATGAGCAGTTCTTC
-,TRBV6-4,-,TRBJ2-1,CASSDWPKSNEQFF,TGTGCCAGCAGTGACTGGCCGAAAAGCAATGAGCAGTTCTTC
-,TRBV15,TRBD2,TRBJ2-1,CATSRVAGGSYNEQFF,TGTGCCACCAGCAGAGTTGCGGGAGGTAGCTACAATGAGCAGTTCTTC
-,TRBV6-5,TRBD2,TRBJ2-3,CASRSSGAGTDTQYF,TGTGCCAGCAGATCTAGCGGGGCGGGCACAGATACGCAGTATTTT
-,TRBV5-4,TRBD1,TRBJ1-1,CASSLGVDRVNTEAFF,TGTGCCAGCAGCTTGGGGGTTGACAGGGTAAACACTGAAGCTTTCTTT
-,TRBV2,-,TRBJ2-4,CASTLQGSLGNIQYF,TGTGCCAGCACCCTACAGGGCAGTCTAGGGAACATTCAGTACTTC
-,TRBV3-1/TRBV3-2,-,TRBJ2-3,CASSQSGGPNTQYF,TGTGCCAGCAGCCAAAGCGGAGGGCCGAATACGCAGTATTTT
-,TRBV18,-,TRBJ1-2,CASSGQRSNYGYTF,TGTGCCAGCTCTGGACAGCGATCTAACTATGGCTACACCTTC
-,TRBV10-2,TRBD2,TRBJ2-1,CASSDRGTRSDEQFF,TGCGCCAGCAGTGATAGGGGGACTAGATCTGATGAGCAGTTCTTC
-,TRBV7-8,TRBD2,TRBJ2-3,CASSLAVAGGRDTQYF,TGTGCCAGCAGCTTAGCCGTAGCGGGGGGGCGGGATACGCAGTATTTT
-,TRBV12-3/TRBV12-4,-,TRBJ2-1,CASSSQGYNEQFF,TGTGCCAGCAGTTCCCAGGGGTACAATGAGCAGTTCTTC
-,TRBV9,-,TRBJ2-1,CASSVASSGQYNEQFF,TGTGCCAGCAGCGTAGCTTCGAGCGGGCAATACAATGAGCAGTTCTTC
-,TRBV11-2,-,TRBJ1-5,CASSTSGPGQPQHF,TGTGCCAGCAGCACCTCTGGCCCCGGGCAGCCCCAGCATTTT
-,TRBV4-2,-,TRBJ2-1,CASSPLEGGSYNEQFF,TGTGCCAGCAGCCCCTTGGAGGGGGGGTCCTACAATGAGCAGTTCTTC
-,TRBV29-1,-,TRBJ2-2,CSGRTGISDAGELFF,TGCAGCGGAAGAACAGGGATCAGTGACGCCGGGGAGCTGTTTTTT
-,TRBV6-5,TRBD1,TRBJ1-1,CASSTLSTGATEAFF,TGTGCCAGCAGTACCCTCTCGACAGGGGCCACTGAAGCTTTCTTT
once,TRBV2,-,TRBJ1-2,CASSERGTASYGYTF,TGTGCCAGCAGTGAAAGGGGAACCGCGAGCTATGGCTACACCTTC
few,TRBV30,-,TRBJ1-2,CAWRRGGYTF,TGTGCCTGGAGAAGGGGAGGCTACACCTTC
-,TRBV4-1,TRBD2,TRBJ2-5,CASSQGGLAGGPQETQYF,TGCGCCAGCAGCCAAGGGGGACTAGCGGGGGGGCCCCAAGAGACCCAGTACTTC
-,TRBV7-8,-,TRBJ1-1,CASSWGGNTEAFF,TGTGCCAGCAGCTGGGGGGGGAACACTGAAGCTTTCTTT
-,TRBV7-8,-,TRBJ2-5,CASSLRVRQETQYF,TGTGCCAGCAGCTTAAGAGTTCGACAAGAGACCCAGTACTTC